Reported below is one TCR beta chain. This clonotype was recorded at least ten times. Its antigen is still unknown. No per-base quality is available; no much larger clone lies one base away. CDR1 and CDR2 are read off the germline V gene (reference sequence) as SEHNR and FQNEAQ. The V and J ends are trimmed by 2 bases and 0 bases, leaving 14 bases between them. The CDR3 goes from the cysteine to the phenylalanine over 17 residues. Only CDR3 DNA remains: 51 bases, in frame from the first base. The instrument given in TCRdb is Illumina HiSeq 2500. Quantitative 5'-RACE with molecular barcodes was used to prepare TCR beta libraries. In the original analysis: A new computational method based on a probabilistic model of VDJ rearrangement was used to identify disease-linked TCR variants. TCRdb passed the public sequencing reads through fastp at Q25 and MiXCR, retaining productive beta sequences. Each CDR3 protein gets just one entry, which takes the most common genes and DNA from the rows behind it. These V and J calls derive from TCRdb rather than the authors' analysis. The sample table lists 200,000 to 250,000 distinct CDR3 sequences, 20% to 30% of them with a count of one. The ten largest clones capture just over 6.5% of the sample.

The record originates from a study of CD8 T cells in ankylosing spondylitis (dated by TCRdb to about 2017). Looking at the study overall: To find TCR variants linked to disease, the study profiled T cell receptor beta repertoires in ankylosing spondylitis patients and healthy donors. The full study cohort comprised around 25 ankylosing spondylitis patients and roughly 110 healthy donors. Peripheral blood samples were taken, and synovial fluid was additionally collected from ankylosing spondylitis patients. Results the study describes overall, beyond this receptor: The disease-linked clones showed a CD8+ phenotype and occurred at relatively low frequencies in peripheral blood. Some motif variants were previously reported in synovial fluid and blood of reactive arthritis patients, suggesting common disease-initiation mechanisms. Significant enrichment of the disease-linked clones was reported in matched synovial fluid samples from ankylosing spondylitis patients. Blood from ankylosing spondylitis patients appeared to be characterized by a TCR beta motif made up of seven or eight highly homologous amino acid variants.

The receptor was isolated from a male donor with ankylosing spondylitis or in good health (not recorded which). Specimen: blood, either unsorted or a sorted T cell fraction (not recorded which). The sequence is built from TRBV7-9 and TRBJ1-3, with no D gene named confidently. In nucleotide form, the sequence is TGTGCCAGCAGCTTAATTATGGGCTTCAACTCTGGAAACACCATATATTTT. It translates to CASSLIMGFNSGNTIYF.